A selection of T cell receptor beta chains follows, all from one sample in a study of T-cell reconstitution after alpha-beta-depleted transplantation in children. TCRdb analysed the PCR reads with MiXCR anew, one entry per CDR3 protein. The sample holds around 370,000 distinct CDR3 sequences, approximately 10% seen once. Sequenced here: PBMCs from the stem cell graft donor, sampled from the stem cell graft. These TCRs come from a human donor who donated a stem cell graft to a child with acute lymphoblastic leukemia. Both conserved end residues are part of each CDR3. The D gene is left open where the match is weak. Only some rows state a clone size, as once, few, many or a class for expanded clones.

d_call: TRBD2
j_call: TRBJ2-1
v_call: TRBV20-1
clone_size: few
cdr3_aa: CSARDPGLRSYNEQFF
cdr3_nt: TGCAGTGCTAGAGATCCGGGACTACGCTCCTACAATGAGCAGTTCTTC

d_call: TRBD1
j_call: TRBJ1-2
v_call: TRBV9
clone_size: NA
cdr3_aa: CASSESTGSNYGYTF
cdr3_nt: TGTGCCAGCAGCGAATCGACAGGGTCCAACTATGGCTACACCTTC

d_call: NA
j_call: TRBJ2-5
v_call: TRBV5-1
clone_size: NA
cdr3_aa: CASSLDGIGARETQYF
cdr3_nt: TGCGCCAGCAGCTTGGACGGGATCGGGGCTAGGGAGACCCAGTACTTC

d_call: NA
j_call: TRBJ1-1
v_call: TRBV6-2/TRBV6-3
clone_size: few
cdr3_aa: CASSWANYLTEAFF
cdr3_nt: TGTGCCAGCAGTTGGGCTAACTACCTCACTGAAGCTTTCTTT

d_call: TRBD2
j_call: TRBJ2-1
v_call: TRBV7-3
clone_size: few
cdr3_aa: CASSSPLGREGLNEQFF
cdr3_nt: TGTGCCAGCAGCTCACCCTTAGGGCGGGAGGGCCTCAATGAGCAGTTCTTC

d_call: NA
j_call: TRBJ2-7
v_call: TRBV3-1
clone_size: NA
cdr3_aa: CASSPNLVGVYEQYF
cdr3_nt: TGTGCCAGCAGCCCGAATCTAGTAGGGGTCTACGAGCAGTACTTC

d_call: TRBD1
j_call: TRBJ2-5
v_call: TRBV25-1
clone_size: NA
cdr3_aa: CASSPRTGPFETQYF
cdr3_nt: TGTGCCAGCAGTCCCCGGACAGGGCCGTTTGAGACCCAGTACTTC

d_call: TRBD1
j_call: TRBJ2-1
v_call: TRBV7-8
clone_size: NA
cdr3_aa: CASSLFKTGYNEQFF
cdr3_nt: TGTGCCAGCAGCTTATTCAAGACAGGGTACAATGAGCAGTTCTTC

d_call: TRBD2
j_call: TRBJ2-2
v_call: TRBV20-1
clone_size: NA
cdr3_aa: CSVPSGSANTGELFF
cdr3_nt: TGCAGTGTCCCTAGCGGGAGCGCGAACACCGGGGAGCTGTTTTTT

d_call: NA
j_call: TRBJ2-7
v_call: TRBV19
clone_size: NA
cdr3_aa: CASKGRVGLLDEQYF
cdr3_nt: TGTGCCAGTAAAGGCCGGGTGGGGTTACTGGACGAGCAGTACTTC

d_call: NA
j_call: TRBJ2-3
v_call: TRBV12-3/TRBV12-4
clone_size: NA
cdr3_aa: CASRVGGDTQYF
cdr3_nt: TGTGCCAGCAGGGTAGGGGGGGATACGCAGTATTTT

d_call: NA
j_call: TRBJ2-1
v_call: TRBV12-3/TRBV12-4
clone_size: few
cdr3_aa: CASSPPGSNNEQFF
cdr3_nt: TGTGCCAGCAGTCCTCCGGGATCTAACAATGAGCAGTTCTTC

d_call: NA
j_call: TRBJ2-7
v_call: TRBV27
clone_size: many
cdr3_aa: CASSLPYEQYF
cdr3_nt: TGTGCCAGCAGTTTGCCCTACGAGCAGTACTTC

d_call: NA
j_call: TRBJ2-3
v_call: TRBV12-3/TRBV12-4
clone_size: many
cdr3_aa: CASSYGLDRTDTQYF
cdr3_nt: TGTGCCAGCAGTTACGGACTCGACCGCACAGATACGCAGTATTTT

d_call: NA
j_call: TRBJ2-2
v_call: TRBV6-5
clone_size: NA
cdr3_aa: CASGSRTGELFF
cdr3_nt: TGTGCCAGCGGCTCAAGGACCGGGGAGCTGTTTTTT

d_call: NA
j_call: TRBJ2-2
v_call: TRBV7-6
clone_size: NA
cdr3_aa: CASSDSRVNTGELFF
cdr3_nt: TGTGCCAGCAGCGACAGCAGGGTTAACACCGGGGAGCTGTTTTTT

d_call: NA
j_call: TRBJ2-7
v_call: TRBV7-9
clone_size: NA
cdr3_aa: CASSSIDLGSDPYEQYF
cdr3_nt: TGTGCCAGCAGCTCCATCGACCTGGGGTCAGACCCCTACGAGCAGTACTTC

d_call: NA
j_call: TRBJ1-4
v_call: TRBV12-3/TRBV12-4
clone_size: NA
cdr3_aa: CASSDPGFTEKLFF
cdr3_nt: TGTGCCAGCAGTGATCCAGGATTTACTGAAAAACTGTTTTTC

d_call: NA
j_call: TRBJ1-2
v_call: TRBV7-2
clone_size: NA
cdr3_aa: CASSLVQGEGYTF
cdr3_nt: TGTGCCAGCAGCTTAGTACAGGGAGAAGGCTACACCTTC

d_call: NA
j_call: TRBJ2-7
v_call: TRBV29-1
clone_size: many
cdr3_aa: CSVKQGSGPYEQYF
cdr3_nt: TGCAGCGTGAAACAGGGCTCTGGGCCCTACGAGCAGTACTTC

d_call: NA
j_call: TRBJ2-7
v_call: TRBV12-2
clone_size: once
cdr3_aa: CASRLAEQYF
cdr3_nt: TGTGCAAGTCGCTTAGCCGAGCAGTACTTC

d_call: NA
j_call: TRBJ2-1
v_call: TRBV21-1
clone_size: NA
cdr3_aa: CASSNDHNEQFF
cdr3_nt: TGTGCCAGCAGCAACGACCACAATGAGCAGTTCTTC

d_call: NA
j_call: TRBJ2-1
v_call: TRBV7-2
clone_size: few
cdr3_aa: CASSQTISYNEQFF
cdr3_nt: TGTGCCAGCAGCCAGACTATATCGTACAATGAGCAGTTCTTC

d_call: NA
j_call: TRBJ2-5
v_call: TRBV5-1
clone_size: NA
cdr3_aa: CASSRDVAQETQYF
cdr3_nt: TGCGCCAGCAGCCGGGACGTTGCACAAGAGACCCAGTACTTC

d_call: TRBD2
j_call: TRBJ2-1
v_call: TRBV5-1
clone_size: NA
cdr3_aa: CASSLPLAGGSHEQFF
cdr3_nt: TGCGCCAGCAGCTTACCCCTAGCGGGAGGATCCCATGAGCAGTTCTTC

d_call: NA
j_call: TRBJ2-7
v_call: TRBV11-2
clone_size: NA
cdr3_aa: CASSLGRRISSYEQYF
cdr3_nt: TGTGCCAGCAGCTTAGGACGACGAATTAGCTCCTACGAGCAGTACTTC

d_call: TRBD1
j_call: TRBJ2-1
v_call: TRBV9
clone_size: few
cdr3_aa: CASSATGTSYNEQFF
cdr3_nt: TGTGCCAGCAGCGCGACAGGGACCTCCTACAATGAGCAGTTCTTC

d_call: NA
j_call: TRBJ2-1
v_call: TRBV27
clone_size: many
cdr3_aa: CASRSGLDNEQFF
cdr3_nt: TGTGCCAGCAGATCGGGACTTGACAATGAGCAGTTCTTC

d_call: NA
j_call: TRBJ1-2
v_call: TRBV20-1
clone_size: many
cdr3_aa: CSATGILTVLYGYTF
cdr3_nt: TGCAGTGCTACGGGGATCTTGACAGTGCTCTATGGCTACACCTTC

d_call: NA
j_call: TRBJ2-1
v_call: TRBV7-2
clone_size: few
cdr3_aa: CASSLGWGPRPQSIEQFF
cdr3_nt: TGTGCCAGCAGCTTAGGCTGGGGCCCCAGACCGCAGTCCATTGAGCAGTTCTTC

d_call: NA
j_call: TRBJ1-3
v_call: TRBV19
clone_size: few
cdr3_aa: CASSIYFGPTSGNTIYF
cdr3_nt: TGTGCCAGTAGTATATATTTTGGGCCGACCTCTGGAAACACCATATATTTT

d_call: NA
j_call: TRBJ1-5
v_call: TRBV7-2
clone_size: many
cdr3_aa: CASSLEAGLNQPQHF
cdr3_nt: TGTGCCAGCAGCTTAGAGGCAGGGCTCAATCAGCCCCAGCATTTT

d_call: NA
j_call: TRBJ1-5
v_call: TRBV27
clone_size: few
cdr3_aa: CASSTYQPQHF
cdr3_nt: TGTGCCAGCAGTACCTATCAGCCCCAGCATTTT

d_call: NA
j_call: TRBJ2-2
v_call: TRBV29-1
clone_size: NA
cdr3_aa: CSVGGGAGELFF
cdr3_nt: TGCAGCGTTGGAGGGGGGGCCGGGGAGCTGTTTTTT

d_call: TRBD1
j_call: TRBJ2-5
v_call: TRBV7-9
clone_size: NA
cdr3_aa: CASSFFTGTGEETQYF
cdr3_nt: TGTGCCAGCAGCTTTTTCACCGGGACAGGGGAAGAGACCCAGTACTTC

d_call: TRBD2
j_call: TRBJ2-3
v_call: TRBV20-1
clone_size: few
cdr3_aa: CSPETAGGPTDTQYF
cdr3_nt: TGCAGCCCAGAAACAGCGGGAGGGCCGACAGATACGCAGTATTTT

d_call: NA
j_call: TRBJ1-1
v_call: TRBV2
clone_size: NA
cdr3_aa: CASSEQGMGVDTEAFF
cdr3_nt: TGTGCCAGCAGTGAACAAGGGATGGGAGTGGATACTGAAGCTTTCTTT

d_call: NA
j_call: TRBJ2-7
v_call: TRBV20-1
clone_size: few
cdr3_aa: CSASTGSPYEQYF
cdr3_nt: TGCAGTGCTAGTACGGGGTCCCCCTACGAGCAGTACTTC

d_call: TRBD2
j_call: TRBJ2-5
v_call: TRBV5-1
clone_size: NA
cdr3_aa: CASRWDGRTETQYF
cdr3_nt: TGCGCCAGCCGATGGGACGGGAGGACAGAGACCCAGTACTTC

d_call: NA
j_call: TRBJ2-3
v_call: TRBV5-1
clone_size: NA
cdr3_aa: CASSLIPPREYTDTQYF
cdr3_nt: TGCGCCAGCAGCTTGATCCCCCCACGGGAGTATACAGATACGCAGTATTTT

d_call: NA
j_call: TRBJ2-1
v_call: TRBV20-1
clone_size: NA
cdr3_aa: CSANGVSYNEQFF
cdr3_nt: TGCAGTGCTAACGGGGTCTCCTACAATGAGCAGTTCTTC

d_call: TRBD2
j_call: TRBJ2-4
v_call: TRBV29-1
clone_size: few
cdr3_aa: CSVSGTSGDLAKNIQYF
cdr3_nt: TGCAGCGTTTCGGGGACTAGCGGGGATCTAGCCAAAAACATTCAGTACTTC

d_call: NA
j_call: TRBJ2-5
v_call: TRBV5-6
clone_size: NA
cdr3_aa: CASSIGTQYF
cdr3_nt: TGTGCCAGCAGCATAGGAACCCAGTACTTC

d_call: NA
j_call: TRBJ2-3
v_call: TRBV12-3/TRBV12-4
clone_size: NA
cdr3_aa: CASSFRLTSSTDTQYF
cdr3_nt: TGTGCCAGCAGTTTCCGCCTGACATCTAGCACAGATACGCAGTATTTT

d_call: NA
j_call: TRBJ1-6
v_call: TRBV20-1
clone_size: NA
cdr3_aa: CSARPGLNNSPLHF
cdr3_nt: TGCAGTGCTAGACCGGGGCTGAATAATTCACCCCTCCACTTT

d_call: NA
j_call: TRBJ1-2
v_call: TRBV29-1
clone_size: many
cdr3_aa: CSVVAPSNYGYTF
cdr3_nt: TGCAGCGTTGTGGCCCCATCGAACTATGGCTACACCTTC

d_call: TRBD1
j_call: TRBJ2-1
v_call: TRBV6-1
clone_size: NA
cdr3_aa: CASSDDREYNEQFF
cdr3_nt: TGTGCCAGCAGTGATGACAGGGAGTACAATGAGCAGTTCTTC

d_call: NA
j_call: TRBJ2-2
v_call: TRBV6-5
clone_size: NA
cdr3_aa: CASSYSQENTGELFF
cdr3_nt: TGTGCCAGCAGTTACTCACAGGAGAACACCGGGGAGCTGTTTTTT

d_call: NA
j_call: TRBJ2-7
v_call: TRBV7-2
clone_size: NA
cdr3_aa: CASSLIPTGEQYF
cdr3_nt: TGTGCCAGCAGCTTAATCCCTACGGGCGAGCAGTACTTC

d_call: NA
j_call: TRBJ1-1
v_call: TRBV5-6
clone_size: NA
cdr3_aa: CASSSFGKWDTTMNTEAFF
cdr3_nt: TGTGCCAGCAGCTCCTTCGGTAAGTGGGACACAACCATGAACACTGAAGCTTTCTTT

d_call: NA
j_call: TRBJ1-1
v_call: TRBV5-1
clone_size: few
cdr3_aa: CASSLTGTGTEAFF
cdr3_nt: TGCGCCAGCAGCTTGACAGGAACTGGCACTGAAGCTTTCTTT

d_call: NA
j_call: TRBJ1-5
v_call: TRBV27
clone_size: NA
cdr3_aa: CASSLSYSYSNQPQHF
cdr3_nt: TGTGCCAGCAGTTTATCGTACAGTTATAGCAATCAGCCCCAGCATTTT

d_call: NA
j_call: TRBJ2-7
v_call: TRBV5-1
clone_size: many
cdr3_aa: CASSLEGGTYEQYF
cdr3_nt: TGCGCCAGCAGCTTGGAAGGGGGAACCTACGAGCAGTACTTC

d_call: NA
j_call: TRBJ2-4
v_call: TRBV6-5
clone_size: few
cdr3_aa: CASSYVPRGVAKNIQYF
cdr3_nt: TGTGCCAGCAGTTACGTTCCTAGGGGAGTGGCCAAAAACATTCAGTACTTC

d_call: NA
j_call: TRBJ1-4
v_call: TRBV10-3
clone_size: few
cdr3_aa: CAISPVGDEKLFF
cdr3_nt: TGTGCCATCAGCCCGGTGGGGGATGAAAAACTGTTTTTT

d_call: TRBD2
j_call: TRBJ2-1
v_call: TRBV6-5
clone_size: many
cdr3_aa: CASSYSPSGRTYNEQFF
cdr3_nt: TGTGCCAGCAGTTACTCTCCAAGCGGGAGAACCTACAATGAGCAGTTCTTC

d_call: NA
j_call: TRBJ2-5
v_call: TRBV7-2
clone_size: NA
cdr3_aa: CASMVQGAEETQYF
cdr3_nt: TGTGCCAGCATGGTACAGGGAGCTGAAGAGACCCAGTACTTC

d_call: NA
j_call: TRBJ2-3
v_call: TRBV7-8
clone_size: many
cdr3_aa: CASSLVWAGSTDTQYF
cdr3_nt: TGTGCCAGCAGCTTAGTTTGGGCGGGGAGCACAGATACGCAGTATTTT

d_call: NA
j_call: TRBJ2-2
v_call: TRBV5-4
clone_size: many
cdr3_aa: CASSLEGISGQPNTGELFF
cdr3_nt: TGTGCCAGCAGCTTGGAGGGGATATCAGGACAGCCGAACACCGGGGAGCTGTTTTTT